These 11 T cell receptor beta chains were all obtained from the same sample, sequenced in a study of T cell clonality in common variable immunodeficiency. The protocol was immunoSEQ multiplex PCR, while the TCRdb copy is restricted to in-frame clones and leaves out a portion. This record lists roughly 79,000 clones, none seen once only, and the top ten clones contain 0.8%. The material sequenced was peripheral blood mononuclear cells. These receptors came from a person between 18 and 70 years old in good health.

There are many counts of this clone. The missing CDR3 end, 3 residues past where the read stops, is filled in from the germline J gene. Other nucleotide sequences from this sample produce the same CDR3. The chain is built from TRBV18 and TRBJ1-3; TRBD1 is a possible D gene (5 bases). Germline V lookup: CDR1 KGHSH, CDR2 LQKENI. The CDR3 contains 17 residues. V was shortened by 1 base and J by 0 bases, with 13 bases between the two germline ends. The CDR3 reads CASSPLLDGHSGNTIYF. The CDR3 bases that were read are TGTGCCAGCTCACCACTGCTGGACGGACACTCTGGAAACACC.

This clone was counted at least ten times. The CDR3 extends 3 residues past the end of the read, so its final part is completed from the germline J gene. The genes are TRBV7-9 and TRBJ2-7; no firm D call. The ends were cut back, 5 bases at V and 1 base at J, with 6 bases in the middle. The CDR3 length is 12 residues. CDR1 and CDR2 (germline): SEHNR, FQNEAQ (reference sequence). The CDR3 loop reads CASSATSYEQYF. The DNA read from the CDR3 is TGTGCCAGCAGCGCCACATCCTACGAG.

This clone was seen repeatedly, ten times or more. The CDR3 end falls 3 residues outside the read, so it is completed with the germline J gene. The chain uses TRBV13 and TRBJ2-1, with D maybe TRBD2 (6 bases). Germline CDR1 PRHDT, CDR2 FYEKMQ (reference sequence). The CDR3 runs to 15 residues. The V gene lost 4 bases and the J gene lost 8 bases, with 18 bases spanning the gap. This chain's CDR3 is CASSSIADPIDEQFF. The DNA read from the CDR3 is TGTGCCAGCAGCTCGATAGCGGACCCAATTGATGAG.

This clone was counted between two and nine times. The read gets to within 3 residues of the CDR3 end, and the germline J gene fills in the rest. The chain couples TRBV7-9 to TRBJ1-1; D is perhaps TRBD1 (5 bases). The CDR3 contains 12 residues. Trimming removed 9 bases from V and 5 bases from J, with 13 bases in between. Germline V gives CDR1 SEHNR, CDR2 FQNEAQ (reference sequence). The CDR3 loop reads CASTPGGTEAFF. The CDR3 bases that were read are TGTGCCAGTACTCCCGGGGGTACTGAA.

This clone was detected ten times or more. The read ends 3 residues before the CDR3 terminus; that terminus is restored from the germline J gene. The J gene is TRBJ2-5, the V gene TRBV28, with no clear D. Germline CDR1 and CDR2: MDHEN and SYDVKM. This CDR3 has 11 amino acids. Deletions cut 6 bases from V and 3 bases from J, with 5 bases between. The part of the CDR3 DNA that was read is TGTGCCAGCAGCTTCGAAGAGACC. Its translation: CASSFEET. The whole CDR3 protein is CASSFEETQYF.

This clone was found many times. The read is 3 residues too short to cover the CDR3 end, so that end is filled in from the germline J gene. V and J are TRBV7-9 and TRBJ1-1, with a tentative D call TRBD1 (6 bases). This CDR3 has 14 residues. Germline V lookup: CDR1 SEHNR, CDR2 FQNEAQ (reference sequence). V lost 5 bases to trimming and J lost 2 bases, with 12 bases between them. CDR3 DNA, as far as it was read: TGTGCCAGCAGCCCCAGGGGTCCCAACACTGAA. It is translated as CASSPRGPNTE. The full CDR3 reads CASSPRGPNTEAFF.

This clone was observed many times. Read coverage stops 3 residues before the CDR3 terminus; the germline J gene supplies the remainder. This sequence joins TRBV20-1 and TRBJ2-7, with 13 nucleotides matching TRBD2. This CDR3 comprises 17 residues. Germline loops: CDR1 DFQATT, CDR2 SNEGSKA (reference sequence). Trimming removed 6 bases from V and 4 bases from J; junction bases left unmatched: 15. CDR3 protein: CSATGGLAGVVAYEQYF. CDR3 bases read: TGCAGTGCAACAGGTGGACTAGCGGGAGTAGTAGCGTACGAG.

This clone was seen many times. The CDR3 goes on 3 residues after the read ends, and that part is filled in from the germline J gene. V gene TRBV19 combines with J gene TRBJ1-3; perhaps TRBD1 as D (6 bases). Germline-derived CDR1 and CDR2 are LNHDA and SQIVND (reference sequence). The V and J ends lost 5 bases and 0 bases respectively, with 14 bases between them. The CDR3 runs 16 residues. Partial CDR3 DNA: TGTGCCAGTAGTGCCCTACTACAGGGCTCTGGAAACACC. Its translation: CASSALLQGSGNT. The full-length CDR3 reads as CASSALLQGSGNTIYF.

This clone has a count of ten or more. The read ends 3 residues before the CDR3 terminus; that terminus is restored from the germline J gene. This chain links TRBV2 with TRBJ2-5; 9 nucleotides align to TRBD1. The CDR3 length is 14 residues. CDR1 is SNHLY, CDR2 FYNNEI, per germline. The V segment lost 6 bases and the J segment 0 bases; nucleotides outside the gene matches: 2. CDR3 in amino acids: CASRGTGYQETQYF. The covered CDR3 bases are TGTGCCAGCAGGGGGACAGGGTACCAAGAGACC.

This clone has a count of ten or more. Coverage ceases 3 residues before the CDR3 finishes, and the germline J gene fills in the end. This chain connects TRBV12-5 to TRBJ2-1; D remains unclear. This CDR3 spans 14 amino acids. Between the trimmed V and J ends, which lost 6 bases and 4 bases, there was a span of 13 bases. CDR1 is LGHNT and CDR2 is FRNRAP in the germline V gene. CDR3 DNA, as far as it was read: TGTGCTAGTGGCTACGGTCTTTCTTACAATGAG. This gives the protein CASGYGLSYNE. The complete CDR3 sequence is CASGYGLSYNEQFF.

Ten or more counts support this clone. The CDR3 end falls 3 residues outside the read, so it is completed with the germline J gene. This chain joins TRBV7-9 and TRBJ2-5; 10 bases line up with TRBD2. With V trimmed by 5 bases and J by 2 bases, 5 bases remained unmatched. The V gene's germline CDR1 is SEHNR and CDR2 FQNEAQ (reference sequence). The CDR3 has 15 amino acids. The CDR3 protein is CASSPGTSVQETQYF. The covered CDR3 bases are TGTGCCAGCAGCCCCGGGACTAGCGTACAAGAGACC.